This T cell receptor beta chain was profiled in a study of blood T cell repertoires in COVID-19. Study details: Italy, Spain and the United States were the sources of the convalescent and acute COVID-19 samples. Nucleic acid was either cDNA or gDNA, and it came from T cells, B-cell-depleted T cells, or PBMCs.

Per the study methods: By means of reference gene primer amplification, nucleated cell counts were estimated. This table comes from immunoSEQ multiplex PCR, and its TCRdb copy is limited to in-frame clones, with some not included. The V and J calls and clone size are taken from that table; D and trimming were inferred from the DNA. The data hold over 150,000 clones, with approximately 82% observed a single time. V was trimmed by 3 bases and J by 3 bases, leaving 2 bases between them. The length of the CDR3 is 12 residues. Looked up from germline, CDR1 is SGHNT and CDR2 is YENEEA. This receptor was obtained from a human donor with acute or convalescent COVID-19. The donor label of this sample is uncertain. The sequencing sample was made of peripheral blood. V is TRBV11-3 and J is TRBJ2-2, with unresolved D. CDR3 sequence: CASSFDTGELFF. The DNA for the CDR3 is TGTGCCAGCAGCTTCGACACCGGGGAGCTGTTTTTT.